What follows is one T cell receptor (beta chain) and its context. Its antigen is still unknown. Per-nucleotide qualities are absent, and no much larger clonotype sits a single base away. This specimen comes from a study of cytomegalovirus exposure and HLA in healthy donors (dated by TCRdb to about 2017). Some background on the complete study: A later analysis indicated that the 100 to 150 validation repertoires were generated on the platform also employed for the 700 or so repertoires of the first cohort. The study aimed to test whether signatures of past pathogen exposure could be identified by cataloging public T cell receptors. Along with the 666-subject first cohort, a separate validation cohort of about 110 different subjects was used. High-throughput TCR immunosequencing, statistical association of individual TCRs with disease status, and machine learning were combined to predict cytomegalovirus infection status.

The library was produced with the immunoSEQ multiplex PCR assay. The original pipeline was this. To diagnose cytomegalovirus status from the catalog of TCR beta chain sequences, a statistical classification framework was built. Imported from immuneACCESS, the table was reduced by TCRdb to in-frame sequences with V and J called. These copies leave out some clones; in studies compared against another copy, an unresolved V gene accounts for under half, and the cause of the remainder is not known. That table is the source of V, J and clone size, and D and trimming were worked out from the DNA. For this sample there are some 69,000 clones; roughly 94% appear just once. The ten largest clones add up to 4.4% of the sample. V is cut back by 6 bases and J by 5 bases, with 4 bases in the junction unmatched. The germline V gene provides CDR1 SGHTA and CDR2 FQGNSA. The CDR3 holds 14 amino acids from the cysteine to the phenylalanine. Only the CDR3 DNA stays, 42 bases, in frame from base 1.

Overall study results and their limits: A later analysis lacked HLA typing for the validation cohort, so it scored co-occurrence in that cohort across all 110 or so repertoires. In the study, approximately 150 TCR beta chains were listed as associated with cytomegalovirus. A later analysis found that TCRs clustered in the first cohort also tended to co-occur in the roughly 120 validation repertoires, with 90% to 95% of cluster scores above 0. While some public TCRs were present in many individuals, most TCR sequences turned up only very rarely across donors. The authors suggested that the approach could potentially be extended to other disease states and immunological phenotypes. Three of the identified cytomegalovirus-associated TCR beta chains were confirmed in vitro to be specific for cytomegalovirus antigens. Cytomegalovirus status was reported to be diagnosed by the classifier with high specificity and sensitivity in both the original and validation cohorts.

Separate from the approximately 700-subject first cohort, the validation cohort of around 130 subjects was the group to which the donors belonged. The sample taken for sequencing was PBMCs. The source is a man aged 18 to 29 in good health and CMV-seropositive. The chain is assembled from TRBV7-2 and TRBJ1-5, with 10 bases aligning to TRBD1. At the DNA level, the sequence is TGTGCCAGCAGTCCAGACAGGGGGCATCAGCCCCAGCATTTT. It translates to CASSPDRGHQPQHF. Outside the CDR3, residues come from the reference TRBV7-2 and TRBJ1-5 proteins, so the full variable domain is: GAGVSQSPSNKVTEKGKDVELRCDPISGHTALYWYRQSLGQGLEFLIYFQGNSAPDKSGLPSDRFSAERTGGSVSTLTIQRTQQEDSAVYLCASSPDRGHQPQHFGDGTRLSIL.